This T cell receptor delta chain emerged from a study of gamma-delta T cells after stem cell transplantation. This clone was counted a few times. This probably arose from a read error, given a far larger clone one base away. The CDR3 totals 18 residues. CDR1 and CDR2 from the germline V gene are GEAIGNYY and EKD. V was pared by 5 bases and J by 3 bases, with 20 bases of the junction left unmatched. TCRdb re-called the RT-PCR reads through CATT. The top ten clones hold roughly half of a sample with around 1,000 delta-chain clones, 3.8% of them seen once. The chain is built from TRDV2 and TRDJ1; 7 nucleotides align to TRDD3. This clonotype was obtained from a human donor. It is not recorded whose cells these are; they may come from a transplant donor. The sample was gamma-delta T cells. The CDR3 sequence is CACGNVTSGGIGADKLIF. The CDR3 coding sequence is TGTGCCTGTGGCAACGTGACTAGTGGGGGGATTGGAGCCGATAAACTCATCTTT.